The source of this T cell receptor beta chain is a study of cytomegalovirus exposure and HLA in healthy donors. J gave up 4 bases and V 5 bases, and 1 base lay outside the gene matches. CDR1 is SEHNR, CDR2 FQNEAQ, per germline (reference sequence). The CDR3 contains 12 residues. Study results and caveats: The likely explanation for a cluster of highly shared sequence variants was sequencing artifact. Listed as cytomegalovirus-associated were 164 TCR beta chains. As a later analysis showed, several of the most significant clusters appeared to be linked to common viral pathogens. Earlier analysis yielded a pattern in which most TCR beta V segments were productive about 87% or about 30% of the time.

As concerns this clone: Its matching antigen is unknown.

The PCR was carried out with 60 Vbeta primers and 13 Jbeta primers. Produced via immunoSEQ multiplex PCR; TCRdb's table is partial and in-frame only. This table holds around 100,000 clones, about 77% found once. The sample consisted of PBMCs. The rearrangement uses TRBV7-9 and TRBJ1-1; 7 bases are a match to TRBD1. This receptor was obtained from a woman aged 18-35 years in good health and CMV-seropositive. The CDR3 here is CASSQGGTEAFF. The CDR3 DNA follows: TGTGCCAGCAGCCAGGGGGGCACTGAAGCTTTCTTT.